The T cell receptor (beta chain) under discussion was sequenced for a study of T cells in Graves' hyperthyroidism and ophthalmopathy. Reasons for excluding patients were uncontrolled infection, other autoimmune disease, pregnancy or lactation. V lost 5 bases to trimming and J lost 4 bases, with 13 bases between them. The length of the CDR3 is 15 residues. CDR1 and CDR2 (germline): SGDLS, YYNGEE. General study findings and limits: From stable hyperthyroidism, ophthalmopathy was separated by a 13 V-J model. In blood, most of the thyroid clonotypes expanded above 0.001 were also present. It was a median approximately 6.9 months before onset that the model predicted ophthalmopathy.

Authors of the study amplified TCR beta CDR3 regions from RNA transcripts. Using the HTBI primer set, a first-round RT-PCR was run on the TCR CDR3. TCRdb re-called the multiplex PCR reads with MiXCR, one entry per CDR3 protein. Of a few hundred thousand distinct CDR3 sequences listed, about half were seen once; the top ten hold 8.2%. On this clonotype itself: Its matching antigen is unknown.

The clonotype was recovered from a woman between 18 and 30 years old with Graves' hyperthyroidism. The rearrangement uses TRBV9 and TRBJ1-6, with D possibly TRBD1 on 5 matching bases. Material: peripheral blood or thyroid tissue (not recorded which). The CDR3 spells CASSFFGGYNSPLHF. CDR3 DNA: TGTGCCAGCAGTTTCTTCGGGGGGTATAATTCACCCCTCCACTTT.